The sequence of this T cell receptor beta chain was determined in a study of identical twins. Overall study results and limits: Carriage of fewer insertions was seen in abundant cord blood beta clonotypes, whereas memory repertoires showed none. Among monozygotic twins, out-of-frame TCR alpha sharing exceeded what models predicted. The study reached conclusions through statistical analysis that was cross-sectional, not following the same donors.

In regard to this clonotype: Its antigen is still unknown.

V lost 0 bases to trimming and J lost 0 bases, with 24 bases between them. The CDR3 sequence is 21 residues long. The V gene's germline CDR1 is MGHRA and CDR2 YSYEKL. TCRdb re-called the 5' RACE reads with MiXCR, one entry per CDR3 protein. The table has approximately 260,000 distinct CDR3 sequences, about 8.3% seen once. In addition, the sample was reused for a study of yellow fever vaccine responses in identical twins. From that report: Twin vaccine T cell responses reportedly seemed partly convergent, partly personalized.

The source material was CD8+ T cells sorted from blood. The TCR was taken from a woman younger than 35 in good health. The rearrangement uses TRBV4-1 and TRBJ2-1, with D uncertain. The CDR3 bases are TGCGCCAGCAGCCAAGATTGGATGGGCCTTCTGGGCGGAAGCTCCTACAATGAGCAGTTCTTC. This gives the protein CASSQDWMGLLGGSSYNEQFF.